The clone carrying this TCR beta chain was observed a single time. The trim removed 7 bases at V and 1 base at J, leaving 2 bases unmatched. Germline V lookup: CDR1 GTSNPN, CDR2 SVGIG (reference sequence). The CDR3 covers 13 residues. The data originate from a study of blood T cells in healthy people across ages. Together with a sample-barcoded 5' primer, a J-beta primer mix was included in a second PCR lasting roughly 7 to 11 cycles. Researchers report that each sample yielded at least 3 million CDR3-containing paired-end reads. Each CDR3 protein is one row after TCRdb ran MiXCR on the 5' RACE reads. Of fewer than 750,000 distinct CDR3 sequences in the sample, around half were seen once. Each of the donors had around 9 milliliters of peripheral blood drawn into EDTA-treated Vacutainer tubes.

This TCR was sampled from a man older than 75 in good health. Material for sequencing was blood. The gene calls are TRBV30 and TRBJ2-1, with TRBD1 identical over 9 bases. The CDR3 sequence is CALDRGSYNEQFF. CDR3 nucleotide sequence: TGTGCCTTAGACAGGGGGTCCTACAATGAGCAGTTCTTC.